This T cell receptor beta chain is from a study of shared clonotypes between healthy human individuals. The protocol was immunoSEQ multiplex PCR, while the TCRdb copy is restricted to in-frame clones and leaves out a portion. The sample contains a few million clones, 90% to 97% of which appear only once. CDR3 length: 16 amino acids. The J segment lost 2 bases and the V segment lost 6 bases, leaving 10 bases of the junction unmatched. Germline V lookup: CDR1 MNHNY, CDR2 SVGAGI (reference sequence). The sample taken for sequencing was naive CD4+ T cells sorted from blood. Subset noted: CD45RA+ positively selected. The chain has TRBV6-6 and TRBJ2-7; 10 nucleotides align to TRBD1. This receptor was obtained from a man between 18 and 29 years old in good health. The CDR3 loop is CASSPTPGTGAYEQYF. The CDR3, as DNA: TGTGCCAGCAGCCCTACACCCGGGACAGGGGCCTACGAGCAGTACTTC.